One sample yielded the 32 T cell receptor beta chains listed below, sequenced in a study of cytomegalovirus exposure and HLA in healthy donors. PCR primers comprised 60 Vbeta and 13 Jbeta primers. Here immunoSEQ multiplex PCR was the method, and the copy in TCRdb shows in-frame clones only, minus some. Of around 190,000 clones listed, about four fifths are singletons. Sequencing was performed on PBMCs. These receptors originate from a man between 18 and 29 years old in good health and CMV-seronegative.

The V gene is TRBV7-2, the J gene TRBJ2-3, with D unresolved. Germline loops: CDR1 SGHTA, CDR2 FQGNSA. CDR3 length equals 14 residues. With 3 bases removed from V and 4 bases from J, the gap between germline ends came to 11 bases. The CDR3 protein is CASSFRQVPDTQYF. DNA of the CDR3: TGTGCCAGCAGCTTCCGTCAGGTTCCAGATACGCAGTATTTT.

DNA for the CDR3: TGTGCCAGCGGGGACAGGGGGGGACAGCCCCAGCATTTT. Amino acid sequence: CASGDRGGQPQHF. The V call is TRBV6-1, the J call TRBJ1-5; 11 bases are a match to TRBD1. With 8 bases clipped from V and 7 bases from J, the junction kept 4 bases outside the gene matches. The germline V gene has CDR1 MNHNS and CDR2 SASEGT. The CDR3 extends over 13 amino acids.

This sequence joins TRBV28 and TRBJ2-3; 7 positions agree with TRBD2. The length of the CDR3 is 22 residues. CDR1 and CDR2 (germline): MDHEN, SYDVKM. Trimming removed 8 bases from V and 4 bases from J; junction bases left unmatched: 33. The DNA for the CDR3 is TGTGCCAGCCTGACTGCAGGTAATGGGCTAGCGGCTGCCGGTTTTCCGGCAGATACGCAGTATTTT. Its translation: CASLTAGNGLAAAGFPADTQYF.

CDR3 protein: CASNLILRDSNSPLHF. CDR3 nucleotides: TGTGCCAGCAACCTAATCCTCCGGGACAGTAATTCACCCCTCCACTTT. This chain connects TRBV5-6 to TRBJ1-6; 7 bases map to TRBD1. Unmatched junction bases numbered 12, after V lost 6 bases and J lost 6 bases. Germline V gene data show CDR1 as SGHDT and CDR2 as YYEEEE. The CDR3 extends over 16 amino acids.

The chain carries TRBV19 and TRBJ2-2, with a possible D match to TRBD2 (5 bases). Looked up from germline, CDR1 is LNHDA and CDR2 is SQIVND (reference sequence). Deletions cut 6 bases from V and 8 bases from J, with 13 bases between. The CDR3 spans 13 residues. The CDR3 DNA reads as TGTGCCAGTAGCAACAGAGGGTGGGGGGAGCTGTTTTTT. Translated: CASSNRGWGELFF.

The rearrangement uses TRBV7-9 and TRBJ2-7, with D possibly matching TRBD2 (5 bases). V was pared by 1 base and J by 4 bases, with 14 bases between. This CDR3 has 15 amino acids. Germline CDR1 and CDR2: SEHNR and FQNEAQ (reference sequence). CDR3 DNA sequence: TGTGCCAGCAGCTTAGTTTCCGGGAAAGTTTACGAGCAGTACTTC. The encoded protein is CASSLVSGKVYEQYF.

The V gene is TRBV19, the J gene TRBJ2-1; 10 bases map to TRBD2. Unmatched junction bases numbered 3, after V lost 2 bases and J lost 5 bases. The CDR3 has 15 amino acids. Germline V gene lookup returns CDR1 LNHDA and CDR2 SQIVND (reference sequence). In DNA form, the CDR3 reads TGTGCCAGTAGTATACTAGCGGGAGCTAACAATGAGCAGTTCTTC. Translated: CASSILAGANNEQFF.

The V call is TRBV15, the J call TRBJ1-6; TRBD1 aligns across 9 bases. Germline CDR1 is LNHNV and CDR2 is YYDKDF (reference sequence). This CDR3 region has 17 residues. The V and J ends lost 4 bases and 6 bases, in that order; junction bases with no gene match: 10. The CDR3, as DNA: TGTGCCACCAGCAAAGGACAGGGGACACAAGGTAATTCACCCCTCCACTTT. It is translated as CATSKGQGTQGNSPLHF.

This sequence joins TRBV5-1 and TRBJ2-3, with D possibly matching TRBD2 (5 bases). With 6 bases removed from V and 3 bases from J, the gap between germline ends came to 14 bases. Looked up from germline, CDR1 is SGHRS and CDR2 is YFSETQ. The CDR3 contains 14 residues. CDR3 protein: CASNEGPGTDTQYF. The CDR3 DNA sequence: TGCGCCAGCAACGAGGGTCCCGGGACAGATACGCAGTATTTT.

V is TRBV21-1 and J is TRBJ1-5; the table's D call, TRBD1, has no DNA check behind it. TRBV21-1 is classified as a pseudogene. CDR3 length: 13 residues. The CDR3 nucleotides read TGTGCCAGCAGCTCCACCCGGGACAGCGTTCGGCATTTT. Its protein is CASSSTRDSVRHF.

The chain recombines TRBV6-5 with TRBJ2-2; D is perhaps TRBD1 (5 bases). CDR3 length equals 15 residues. V was pared by 6 bases and J by 2 bases, with 13 bases between. Per germline, CDR1 MNHEY and CDR2 SVGAGI. The CDR3 sequence is CASRNTQGNTGELFF. The CDR3, as DNA: TGTGCCAGCAGAAATACCCAGGGAAACACCGGGGAGCTGTTTTTT.

The genes are TRBV19 and TRBJ2-7, with 8 bases that match TRBD1. This CDR3 has 13 residues. J lost 1 base, V lost 9 bases, and 5 bases had no gene match. Germline V CDR1 and CDR2: LNHDA, SQIVND (reference sequence). CDR3 coding DNA: TGTGCCAGCATGGACAGGGCTTCCTACGAGCAGTACTTC. Its protein is CASMDRASYEQYF.

The rearrangement joins TRBV19 to TRBJ1-1; no definite D call. This CDR3 comprises 14 residues. Germline V gene sequence: CDR1 LNHDA, CDR2 SQIVND (reference sequence). Trimming removed 10 bases at V and 4 bases at J, with 19 bases between. The CDR3 spells CATSIVVTGTEAFF. DNA of the CDR3: TGTGCCACTTCGATAGTAGTTACGGGCACTGAAGCTTTCTTT.

V and J are TRBV5-1 and TRBJ2-7; 7 nucleotides line up with TRBD1. Germline CDR1 is SGHRS and CDR2 is YFSETQ. The V and J ends lost 0 bases and 1 base, in that order; junction bases with no gene match: 4. The CDR3 runs to 15 residues. The CDR3 region has the DNA TGCGCCAGCAGCTTGGGTGGGACAGCTTCCTACGAGCAGTACTTC. Translated, it gives CASSLGGTASYEQYF.

The chain recombines TRBV9 with TRBJ2-2; the D gene is possibly TRBD1 (6 bases). Trimming cost V 0 bases and J 1 base, with 13 bases left between them. There are 17 residues in the CDR3. Germline V lookup: CDR1 SGDLS, CDR2 YYNGEE. The CDR3 region has the DNA TGTGCCAGCAGCGTAGAGGGGGATCCAGGGAACACCGGGGAGCTGTTTTTT. This codes for CASSVEGDPGNTGELFF.

This clone showed up just a few times. In DNA form, the CDR3 reads TGTGCCAGTACCATAGACAGGGGGCCGAACACTGAAGCTTTCTTT. Protein: CASTIDRGPNTEAFF. The chain combines TRBV19 with TRBJ1-1; 10 positions agree with TRBD1. The CDR3 runs 15 residues. Germline CDR1 reads LNHDA; CDR2 reads SQIVND (reference sequence). V gave up 7 bases and J gave up 1 base; unmatched junction bases: 6.

This clone was counted only a few times. The rearrangement joins TRBV7-9 to TRBJ2-7; D might be TRBD1 (6 bases). Per the germline V gene, CDR1 is SEHNR and CDR2 is FQNEAQ (reference sequence). The V end lost 1 base, the J end lost 7 bases, and 8 bases lay between the germline ends. This CDR3 is built from 12 residues. The CDR3 is CASSLDTGEQYF. CDR3 coding DNA: TGTGCCAGCAGCTTAGACACAGGGGAGCAGTACTTC.

This chain links TRBV9 with TRBJ1-3; D remains unclear. There are 15 residues in the CDR3. V gave up 7 bases and J gave up 2 bases, with 16 bases separating them. Germline CDR1 and CDR2: SGDLS and YYNGEE. The CDR3 DNA is TGTGCCAGCTCCAGAATCGACATTGCTGGAAACACCATATATTTT. Its protein product is CASSRIDIAGNTIYF.

V gene TRBV4-2 combines with J gene TRBJ2-1; 8 bases align to TRBD2. This CDR3 region has 14 residues. The ends lost 7 bases at V and 0 bases at J; junction bases unmatched: 2. Germline V lookup: CDR1 LGHNA, CDR2 YNFKEQ. CDR3 in DNA: TGTGCCAGCAAGGCGGGAGGCTCCTACAATGAGCAGTTCTTC. As protein: CASKAGGSYNEQFF.

This chain joins TRBV5-4 and TRBJ2-3; D is possibly TRBD1 (5 bases). CDR3 length: 14 amino acids. From germline, CDR1 is SGHNT and CDR2 YYREEE (reference sequence). Trimming shortened V by 4 bases and J by 4 bases, and 13 bases separated the two germline ends. CDR3 in amino acids: CASSPMDTADTQYF. Here the CDR3 DNA reads TGTGCCAGCAGCCCGATGGACACTGCAGATACGCAGTATTTT.

The chain couples TRBV4-1 to TRBJ2-5, with 15 bases aligning to TRBD2. J was trimmed by 11 bases and V by 1 base; bases with no gene match: 14. Germline V gene lookup returns CDR1 MGHRA and CDR2 YSYEKL. CDR3 length: 18 residues. The DNA for the CDR3 is TGCGCCAGCAGCCAAGCGACCCATTTGGGACTAGCGGGGGGAGAGCAGTACTTC. Amino acids: CASSQATHLGLAGGEQYF.

The rearrangement joins TRBV19 to TRBJ2-2; a weak D match, TRBD1 (6 bases). The CDR3 has 13 amino acids. CDR1 and CDR2 from the germline V gene are LNHDA and SQIVND (reference sequence). The V and J ends lost 10 bases and 1 base respectively, with 10 bases between them. The CDR3 coding sequence is TGTGCCACCTTCAGGGGGAACACCGGGGAGCTGTTTTTT. Its protein is CATFRGNTGELFF.

The gene calls are TRBV5-1 and TRBJ1-1; TRBD1 matches 7 bases. The V and J ends lost 3 bases and 7 bases, in that order; junction bases with no gene match: 6. The CDR3 spans 13 residues. The germline V gene has CDR1 SGHRS and CDR2 YFSETQ. The CDR3 is CASSSAGTDEAFF. The CDR3 DNA reads as TGCGCCAGCAGCTCCGCCGGGACAGATGAAGCTTTCTTT.

The chain employs TRBV29-1 and TRBJ2-5; no clear D. The DNA end is a closer match to TRBJ2-7, so the J assignment may be wrong. Germline V gives CDR1 SQVTM, CDR2 ANQGSEA. The CDR3 spans 11 residues. The CDR3 coding sequence is TGCAGCGTTGAGCTCAATTACGAGCAGTACTTC. It specifies CSVELNYEQYF.

The chain uses TRBV5-4 and TRBJ1-1; D might be TRBD1 (6 bases). V shed 7 bases and J shed 3 bases, with 10 bases lying between them. Per germline, CDR1 SGHNT and CDR2 YYREEE (reference sequence). The CDR3 is 12 amino acids. The CDR3: CASGGQYTEAFF. The CDR3 nucleotides are TGTGCCAGCGGGGGACAATACACTGAAGCTTTCTTT.

The chain employs TRBV9 and TRBJ2-5, with D possibly being TRBD1 (6 bases). The DNA end is more similar to TRBJ2-7, so the J call may be wrong. Germline V gene data show CDR1 as SGDLS and CDR2 as YYNGEE. The CDR3 spans 13 residues. The CDR3 DNA reads as TGTGCCAGCAGCGTGGACAGCTCCTACGAGCAGTACTTC. Encoded protein: CASSVDSSYEQYF.

The rearrangement links TRBV2 to TRBJ2-2, with TRBD1 matching over 7 bases. V shed 6 bases, J shed 0 bases, and the junction held 4 bases outside the gene matches. CDR1 and CDR2 (germline): SNHLY, FYNNEI. The length of the CDR3 is 15 residues. CDR3 sequence reads: CASSIDRANTGELFF. The CDR3 DNA sequence: TGTGCCAGCAGCATTGACAGGGCGAACACCGGGGAGCTGTTTTTT.

V and J are TRBV28 and TRBJ2-3, with 10 bases matching TRBD2. This CDR3 has 16 amino acids. Germline CDR1 reads MDHEN; CDR2 reads SYDVKM. V was clipped by 5 bases and J by 5 bases; unmatched bases: 10. The CDR3 bases are TGTGCCAGCAGTCCCCAGAGCGGGAGGGCGGTAGATACGCAGTATTTT. Protein sequence: CASSPQSGRAVDTQYF.

The J gene is TRBJ2-1, the V gene TRBV7-3; D not certain. The V gene lost 3 bases and the J gene lost 0 bases, with 6 bases spanning the gap. The CDR3 extends over 14 amino acids. Germline assignment: CDR1 SGHTA and CDR2 FQGTGA. The CDR3, as DNA: TGTGCCAGCAGCTTGACTGACTCCTACAATGAGCAGTTCTTC. Encoded protein: CASSLTDSYNEQFF.

The rearrangement links TRBV27 to TRBJ2-7; TRBD2 matches 7 bases. The ends lost 6 bases at V and 3 bases at J; junction bases unmatched: 5. The CDR3 spans 13 residues. Germline-derived CDR1 and CDR2 are MNHEY and SMNVEV (reference sequence). CDR3 sequence (DNA): TGTGCCAGCAGGCTCGGGGACTACTACGAGCAGTACTTC. Amino acid sequence: CASRLGDYYEQYF.

The rearrangement joins TRBV6-1 to TRBJ1-1; D not certain. The germline V and J ends were trimmed by 2 bases and 3 bases, with 10 bases remaining between them. Germline assignment: CDR1 MNHNS and CDR2 SASEGT. There are 14 residues in the CDR3. Written as DNA, the CDR3 is TGTGCCAGCAGTGAAAGCTGGCGGGACACTGAAGCTTTCTTT. Encoded protein: CASSESWRDTEAFF.

J is TRBJ1-1 and V is TRBV4-1, with TRBD1 matching 8 bases. The V segment lost 3 bases and the J segment 1 base; nucleotides outside the gene matches: 1. Germline V lookup: CDR1 MGHRA, CDR2 YSYEKL. The CDR3 sequence is 14 residues long. Here the CDR3 reads CASSQGQENTEAFF. The CDR3 region has the DNA TGCGCCAGCAGCCAGGGACAGGAGAACACTGAAGCTTTCTTT.